Listed below are T cell receptor beta chains from one sample, sequenced in a study of shared clonotypes between healthy human individuals. The repertoire was sequenced with immunoSEQ multiplex PCR; TCRdb's copy has only in-frame clones and lacks some. This sample yields hundreds of thousands of clones, of which around 73% are seen a single time; roughly 2% belongs to the top ten. The sample consisted of memory CD4+ T cells sorted from blood. The receptors come from a woman in her 30s in good health. Each CDR3 is given with its conserved first and last residue. The order of the fields is D gene, J gene, V gene, clone size, CDR3 protein, CDR3 DNA. D genes are given only for firm matches. Rows give clone size only sometimes, using once, few, many, or a class for an expanded clone.

>TRBD2|TRBJ2-3|TRBV5-1|NA
CASRQQAGARTDTQYF
TGCGCCAGCCGACAACAAGCGGGAGCGCGCACAGATACGCAGTATTTT
>NA|TRBJ2-1|TRBV5-1|once
CASSYRDQEQFF
TGCGCCAGCAGCTACAGGGACCAAGAGCAGTTCTTC
>NA|TRBJ2-1|TRBV6-4|NA
CASSKQRTSRNEQFF
TGTGCCAGCAGTAAACAGCGCACGTCGAGAAATGAGCAGTTCTTC
>NA|TRBJ2-7|TRBV5-4|NA
CASSLGRGASSYEQYF
TGTGCCAGCAGCTTGGGTCGGGGGGCAAGCTCCTACGAGCAGTACTTC
>TRBD1|TRBJ2-7|TRBV11-3|NA
CASSPVPGQEFYEQYF
TGTGCCAGCAGCCCAGTCCCGGGACAGGAGTTCTACGAGCAGTACTTC
>NA|TRBJ1-5|TRBV19|NA
CASSPQSNQPQHF
TGTGCCAGTAGTCCACAGAGCAATCAGCCCCAGCATTTT
>NA|TRBJ2-2|TRBV29-1|NA
CSVEVGGPNTGELFF
TGCAGCGTTGAAGTAGGGGGGCCCAACACCGGGGAGCTGTTTTTT
>TRBD2|TRBJ2-1|TRBV28|NA
CASSPPSSGYNEQFF
TGTGCCAGCAGTCCACCTTCTAGCGGGTACAATGAGCAGTTCTTC
>TRBD1|TRBJ2-7|TRBV2|few
CASSQEGQGLSEQYF
TGTGCCAGCAGCCAGGAGGGACAGGGGTTAAGCGAGCAGTACTTC
>NA|TRBJ2-3|TRBV25-1|NA
CASSESRFTDTQYF
TGTGCCAGCAGTGAATCACGCTTCACAGATACGCAGTATTTT
>TRBD2|TRBJ2-7|TRBV5-1|NA
CASSFLAGGPYEQYF
TGCGCCAGCAGCTTCCTAGCGGGAGGCCCCTACGAGCAGTACTTC
>NA|TRBJ2-5|TRBV6-5|NA
CASSYGEVEETQYF
TGTGCCAGCAGTTACGGGGAGGTGGAAGAGACCCAGTACTTC
>NA|TRBJ1-3|TRBV11-1|NA
CASSARDVGNTIYF
TGTGCCAGCAGCGCGCGGGACGTTGGAAACACCATATATTTT
>TRBD2|TRBJ2-7|TRBV11-2|many
CASSLTSGGSSYEQYF
TGTGCCAGCAGCTTAACTAGCGGGGGGAGCTCCTACGAGCAGTACTTC
>NA|TRBJ1-3|TRBV7-9|once
CASSPGQKEASGNTIYF
TGTGCCAGCAGCCCAGGACAGAAGGAGGCCTCTGGAAACACCATATATTTT
>NA|TRBJ1-2|TRBV28|once
CASSFLGSYGYTF
TGTGCCAGCAGTTTTTTAGGATCCTATGGCTACACCTTC
>NA|TRBJ1-1|TRBV6-1|NA
CASSASRVNTEAFF
TGTGCCAGCAGTGCGTCAAGGGTGAACACTGAAGCTTTCTTT
>NA|TRBJ2-7|TRBV28|NA
CASSFQEHEQYF
TGTGCCAGCAGTTTCCAGGAGCACGAGCAGTACTTC
>TRBD2|TRBJ2-2|TRBV2|NA
CASSEQGGGGTGELFF
TGTGCCAGCAGTGAACAGGGCGGCGGGGGCACCGGGGAGCTGTTTTTT
>NA|TRBJ2-3|TRBV19|once
CASSFGTMNTDTQYF
TGTGCCAGTAGTTTCGGGACCATGAACACAGATACGCAGTATTTT
>TRBD2|TRBJ2-5|TRBV27|NA
CASSLLGAGVEETQYF
TGTGCCAGCAGTTTATTAGGGGCGGGAGTAGAGGAGACCCAGTACTTC
>NA|TRBJ2-7|TRBV5-1|NA
CASSLGFADEQYF
TGCGCCAGCAGCTTGGGGTTCGCTGACGAGCAGTACTTC
>TRBD1|TRBJ2-7|TRBV30|NA
CACSRTGGEYEQYF
TGTGCCTGCTCTAGGACAGGGGGCGAATACGAGCAGTACTTC
>NA|TRBJ2-3|TRBV4-1|NA
CASSQAKTDSTDTQYF
TGCGCCAGCAGCCAAGCTAAGACTGATAGCACAGATACGCAGTATTTT
>NA|TRBJ1-5|TRBV28|NA
CASSLYGDVGNQPQHF
TGTGCCAGCAGTTTATATGGGGATGTTGGCAATCAGCCCCAGCATTTT
>NA|TRBJ2-5|TRBV5-1|NA
CASSLVSGGGYETQYF
TGCGCCAGCAGCTTGGTTTCAGGCGGCGGATACGAGACCCAGTACTTC
>TRBD1|TRBJ1-4|TRBV5-1|NA
CASSQGQGVGDEKLFF
TGCGCCAGCAGCCAGGGACAGGGGGTAGGCGATGAAAAACTGTTTTTT
>TRBD1|TRBJ2-2|TRBV5-1|NA
CASSWDRENTGELFF
TGCGCCAGCAGCTGGGACAGGGAGAACACCGGGGAGCTGTTTTTT
>NA|TRBJ2-3|TRBV6-6|NA
CASSTPRQGDTQYF
TGTGCCAGCAGTACCCCACGGCAGGGAGATACGCAGTATTTT
>NA|TRBJ1-1|TRBV6-5|NA
CASSLGRGNTEAFF
TGTGCCAGCAGCCTAGGTCGGGGGAACACTGAAGCTTTCTTT
>TRBD2|TRBJ2-2|TRBV2|NA
CASRKGSGRAFGGELFF
TGTGCCAGCAGGAAGGGTAGCGGGAGGGCCTTCGGCGGGGAGCTGTTTTTT
>TRBD2|TRBJ2-3|TRBV28|NA
CASSTLAVSTDTQYF
TGTGCCAGCAGCACACTAGCGGTTAGCACAGATACGCAGTATTTT
>TRBD2|TRBJ2-3|TRBV13|NA
CASSPLAGATDTQYF
TGTGCCAGCAGCCCACTAGCGGGAGCCACAGATACGCAGTATTTT
>TRBD1|TRBJ2-5|TRBV11-1|NA
CASRRTGGGETQYF
TGTGCCAGCAGGAGGACAGGGGGAGGAGAGACCCAGTACTTC
>NA|TRBJ1-1|TRBV11-2|NA
CASSLQPPMGAFF
TGTGCCAGCAGCTTGCAGCCTCCCATGGGAGCTTTCTTT
>NA|TRBJ2-2|TRBV7-2|NA
CASSGGGGWVGELFF
TGTGCCAGCAGCGGGGGAGGAGGTTGGGTCGGGGAGCTGTTTTTT
>NA|TRBJ2-1|TRBV11-1|NA
CASSRSSDSYNEQFF
TGTGCCAGCAGTCGATCTAGCGACTCCTACAATGAGCAGTTCTTC
>NA|TRBJ2-3|TRBV30|NA
CAWRRPSTDTQYF
TGTGCCTGGAGGAGACCTAGCACAGATACGCAGTATTTT
>TRBD1|TRBJ1-2|TRBV4-2|once
CASSPQPDRAGGYTF
TGTGCCAGCAGCCCCCAACCGGACAGGGCCGGCGGCTACACCTTC